The sequence of this T cell receptor (beta chain) was determined in a study of cytomegalovirus exposure and HLA in healthy donors. Study conclusions and caveats: A reported reduction in N-insertions relative to the roughly 700-donor mean was seen in an Asian-associated ancestry cluster in a later analysis. Presence/absence analyses assumed roughly uniform sequencing depth across donors.

Only one count was recorded for this clone. The antigen is not known. The primer mix had 60 Vbeta and 13 Jbeta primers. The table came from immunoSEQ multiplex PCR; TCRdb's copy has only in-frame clones and leaves some out. The data contain tens of thousands of clones, 73% of them singletons. The sequencing sample was made of PBMCs. The TCR originated in a man over 45 in good health and CMV-seronegative.

The CDR3 bases are TGTGCCAGCAGTGAAAGTCAAAACGAGCAGTACTTC. Its protein is CASSESQNEQYF. The chain couples TRBV6-1 to TRBJ2-5; D is unclear. The assigned J gene may be wrong: the sequence end matches TRBJ2-7 better. The CDR3 has 12 residues. Germline CDR1 is MNHNS and CDR2 is SASEGT.